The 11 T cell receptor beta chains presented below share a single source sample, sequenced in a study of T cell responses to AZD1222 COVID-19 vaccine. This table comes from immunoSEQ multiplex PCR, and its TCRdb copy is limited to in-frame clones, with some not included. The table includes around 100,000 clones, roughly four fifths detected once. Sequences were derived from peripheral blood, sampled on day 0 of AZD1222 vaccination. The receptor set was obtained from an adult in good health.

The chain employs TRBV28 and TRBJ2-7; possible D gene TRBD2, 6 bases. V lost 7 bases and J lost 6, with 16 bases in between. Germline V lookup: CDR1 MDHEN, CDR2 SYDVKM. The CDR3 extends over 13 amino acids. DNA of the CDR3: TGTGCCAGCAACACGGGAGTCGTGGGCGAGCAGTACTTC. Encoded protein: CASNTGVVGEQYF.

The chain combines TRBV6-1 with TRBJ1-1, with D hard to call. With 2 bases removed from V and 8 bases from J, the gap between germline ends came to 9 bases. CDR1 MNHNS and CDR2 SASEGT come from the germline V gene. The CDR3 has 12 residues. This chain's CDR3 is CASSEHDLEAFF. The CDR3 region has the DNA TGTGCCAGCAGTGAACACGATCTAGAAGCTTTCTTT.

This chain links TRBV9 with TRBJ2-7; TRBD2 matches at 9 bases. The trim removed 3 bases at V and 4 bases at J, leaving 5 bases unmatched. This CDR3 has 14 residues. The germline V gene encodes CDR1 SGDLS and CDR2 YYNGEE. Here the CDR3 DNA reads TGTGCCAGCAGCGAAACTACTAGCGGGTACGAGCAGTACTTC. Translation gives CASSETTSGYEQYF.

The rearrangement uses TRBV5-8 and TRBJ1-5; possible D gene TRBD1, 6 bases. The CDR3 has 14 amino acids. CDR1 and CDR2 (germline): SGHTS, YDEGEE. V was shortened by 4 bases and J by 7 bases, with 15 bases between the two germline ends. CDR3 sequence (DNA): TGTGCCAGCAGCCCGCGCAGGGGTGAGCAGCCCCAGCATTTT. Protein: CASSPRRGEQPQHF.

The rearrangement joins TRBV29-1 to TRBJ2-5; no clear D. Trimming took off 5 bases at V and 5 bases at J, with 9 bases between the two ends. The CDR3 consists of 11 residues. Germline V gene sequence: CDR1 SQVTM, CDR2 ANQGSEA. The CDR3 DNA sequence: TGCAGCGTTCTGGGGATGGAGACCCAGTACTTC. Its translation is CSVLGMETQYF.

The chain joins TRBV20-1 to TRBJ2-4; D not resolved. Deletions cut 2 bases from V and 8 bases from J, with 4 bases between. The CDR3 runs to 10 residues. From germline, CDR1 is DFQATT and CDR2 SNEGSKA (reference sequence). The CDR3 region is CSARQDIQYF. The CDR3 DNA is TGCAGTGCTAGACAAGACATTCAGTACTTC.

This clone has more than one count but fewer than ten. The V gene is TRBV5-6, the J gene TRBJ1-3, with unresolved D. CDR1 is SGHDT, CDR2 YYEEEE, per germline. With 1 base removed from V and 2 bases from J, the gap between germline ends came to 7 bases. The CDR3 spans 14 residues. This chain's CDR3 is CASSLFAAGNTIYF. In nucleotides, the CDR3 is TGTGCCAGCAGCTTGTTCGCAGCTGGAAACACCATATATTTT.

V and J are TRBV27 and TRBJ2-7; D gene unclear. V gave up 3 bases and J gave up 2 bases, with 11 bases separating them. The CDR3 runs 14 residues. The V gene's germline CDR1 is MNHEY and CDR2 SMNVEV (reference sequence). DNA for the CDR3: TGTGCCAGCAGTTTCCAGGTTGGCCCCTACGAGCAGTACTTC. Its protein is CASSFQVGPYEQYF.

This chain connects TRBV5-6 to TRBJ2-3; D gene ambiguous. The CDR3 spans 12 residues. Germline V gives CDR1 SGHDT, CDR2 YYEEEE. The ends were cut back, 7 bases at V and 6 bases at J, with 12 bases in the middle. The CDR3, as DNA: TGTGCCAGCTCCTTCGGACCGGATACGCAGTATTTT. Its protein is CASSFGPDTQYF.

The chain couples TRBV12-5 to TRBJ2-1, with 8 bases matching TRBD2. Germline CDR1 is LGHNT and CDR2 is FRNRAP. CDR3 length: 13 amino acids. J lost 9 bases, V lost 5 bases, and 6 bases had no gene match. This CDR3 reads CASGPELAAEQFF. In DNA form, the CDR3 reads TGTGCTAGTGGTCCCGAACTAGCGGCTGAGCAGTTCTTC.

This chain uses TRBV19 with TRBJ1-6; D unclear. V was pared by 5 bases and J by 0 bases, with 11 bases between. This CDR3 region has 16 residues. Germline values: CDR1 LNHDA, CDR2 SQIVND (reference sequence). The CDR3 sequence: CASSLDPSSYNSPLHF. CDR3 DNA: TGTGCCAGTAGTCTCGACCCCAGCTCCTATAATTCACCCCTCCACTTT.